The 16 T cell receptor beta chains below come from one sample, sequenced in a study of blood T cell repertoires in COVID-19. Here immunoSEQ multiplex PCR was the method, and the copy in TCRdb shows in-frame clones only, minus some. This sample has approximately 300,000 clones, with 85% to 95% found just once. The sequencing input was PBMCs or T cells enriched from blood (not recorded which). The receptors originated from a woman in her thirties who had been exposed to COVID-19.

This chain uses TRBV2 with TRBJ2-7, with 7 bases aligning to TRBD1. The V gene end was trimmed by 3 bases and the J gene end by 6 bases; junction bases not matched to a gene: 11. The germline V gene has CDR1 SNHLY and CDR2 FYNNEI. There are 15 residues in the CDR3. Here the CDR3 reads CASSEWDSFLSEQYF. In DNA form, the CDR3 reads TGTGCCAGCAGTGAGTGGGACAGCTTTCTCTCCGAGCAGTACTTC.

The count of this clone is one. This chain connects TRBV18 to TRBJ2-4; TRBD1 agrees at 9 bases. This CDR3 has 18 amino acids. CDR1 is KGHSH, CDR2 LQKENI, per germline. The V gene end was trimmed by 6 bases and the J gene end by 7 bases; junction bases not matched to a gene: 19. CDR3 amino acids: CASSHLPQGAFPKNIQYF. For the CDR3, the DNA is TGTGCCAGCTCGCACCTGCCACAGGGGGCTTTTCCAAAGAACATTCAGTACTTC.

The gene calls are TRBV27 and TRBJ1-6, with D perhaps matching TRBD1 (5 bases). CDR3 length: 13 residues. V was clipped by 5 bases and J by 14 bases, with 16 bases between them. Germline CDR1 reads MNHEY; CDR2 reads SMNVEV (reference sequence). CDR3: CASSDRQFWSLHF. The CDR3 region has the DNA TGTGCCAGCAGTGACCGACAGTTCTGGTCCCTCCACTTT.

This clone came up once. The V call is TRBV2, the J call TRBJ2-2, with 8 positions matching TRBD2. Germline V gene data show CDR1 as SNHLY and CDR2 as FYNNEI. CDR3 length: 15 residues. V shed 5 bases, J shed 2 bases, and the junction held 4 bases outside the gene matches. The CDR3 here is CASSLSGTNTGELFF. CDR3 DNA: TGTGCCAGCAGTCTTAGCGGGACTAACACCGGGGAGCTGTTTTTT.

The chain couples TRBV28 to TRBJ1-2; TRBD1 aligns across 8 bases. The ends lost 5 bases at V and 4 bases at J; junction bases unmatched: 3. Germline V gene lookup returns CDR1 MDHEN and CDR2 SYDVKM. This CDR3 has 13 residues. The CDR3 region has the DNA TGTGCCAGCAGTGTCGGGACAGGCTATGGCTACACCTTC. Translated: CASSVGTGYGYTF.

The chain has TRBV19 and TRBJ2-7; 9 bases agree with TRBD1. V shed 4 bases, J shed 0 bases, and the junction held 10 bases outside the gene matches. Germline V CDR1 and CDR2: LNHDA, SQIVND (reference sequence). The CDR3 contains 17 residues. The CDR3 sequence: CASSTYGQGSYSYEQYF. The CDR3 DNA is TGTGCCAGTAGTACCTACGGACAGGGGTCCTACTCCTACGAGCAGTACTTC.

This rearrangement joins TRBV9 to TRBJ1-1, with 9 bases fitting TRBD1. V gave up 0 bases and J gave up 3 bases; unmatched junction bases: 0. Per germline, CDR1 SGDLS and CDR2 YYNGEE. The length of the CDR3 is 14 residues. The CDR3 loop is CASSVGDRDTEAFF. CDR3 sequence (DNA): TGTGCCAGCAGCGTAGGGGACAGGGACACTGAAGCTTTCTTT.

The V gene is TRBV18, the J gene TRBJ2-7; D perhaps matches TRBD2 (5 bases). The CDR3 has 13 amino acids. V lost 6 bases, J lost 5 bases, and 14 bases lay in between. Germline lookup yields CDR1 KGHSH and CDR2 LQKENI. The CDR3 region has the DNA TGTGCCAGCTCCCCGATTCGGGGAGACGAGCAGTACTTC. This codes for CASSPIRGDEQYF.

This chain joins TRBV10-3 and TRBJ1-5; no firm D call. This CDR3 is built from 14 residues. Trimming took 10 bases from V and 3 from J, leaving 16 bases between them. Germline CDR1 ENHRY, CDR2 SYGVKD. The CDR3 DNA reads TGTGCCACCTCGCCCGCAGGATTCAATCAGCCCCAGCATTTT. Its protein is CATSPAGFNQPQHF.

This clone came up a few times. This chain joins TRBV9 and TRBJ2-3; D is uncertain. CDR1 is SGDLS and CDR2 is YYNGEE in the germline V gene. This CDR3 comprises 15 residues. V was clipped by 3 bases and J by 2 bases, with 13 bases between them. The CDR3 region is CASSGSSTNTDTQYF. The CDR3 region has the DNA TGTGCCAGCAGCGGTAGTAGTACCAACACAGATACGCAGTATTTT.

The chain recombines TRBV19 with TRBJ1-1; no definite D call. Trimming removed 3 bases at V and 1 base at J, with 12 bases between. Germline CDR1 is LNHDA and CDR2 is SQIVND (reference sequence). This CDR3 has 15 amino acids. The CDR3 bases are TGTGCCAGTAGTATCGGTGGAGAATCGAACACTGAAGCTTTCTTT. Its protein product is CASSIGGESNTEAFF. The full variable domain, its missing parts supplied by reference TRBV19 and TRBJ1-1, is DGGITQSPKYLFRKEGQNVTLSCEQNLNHDAMYWYRQDPGQGLRLIYYSQIVNDFQKGDIAEGYSVSREKKESFPLTVTSAQKNPTAFYLCASSIGGESNTEAFFGQGTRLTVV.

The chain links TRBV4-1 to TRBJ1-4, with a weak D call TRBD1 (5 bases). CDR3 length: 16 residues. Germline V gene sequence: CDR1 MGHRA, CDR2 YSYEKL. V dropped 4 bases and J dropped 8 bases, with 20 bases sitting between them. The CDR3 coding sequence is TGCGCCAGCAGCCGCCCCGAGGGGACTAACCGAGAAAAACTGTTTTTT. Protein product: CASSRPEGTNREKLFF.

The V gene is TRBV4-1, the J gene TRBJ2-5; D perhaps matches TRBD1 (6 bases). Trimming took off 4 bases at V and 0 bases at J, with 18 bases between the two ends. Germline CDR1 and CDR2: MGHRA and YSYEKL. The CDR3 runs 17 residues. CDR3 region: CASSPQALRDNQETQYF. The CDR3 bases are TGCGCCAGCAGCCCACAAGCACTCCGGGACAACCAAGAGACCCAGTACTTC.

This chain joins TRBV5-8 and TRBJ1-2, with TRBD1 as a possible D gene (6 bases). Germline values: CDR1 SGHTS, CDR2 YDEGEE. This CDR3 region has 15 residues. V was cut by 2 bases and J by 5 bases, with 16 bases left in between. The CDR3 sequence is CASSLGPTGNYGYTF. The CDR3 coding sequence is TGTGCCAGCAGCTTAGGTCCCACAGGGAATTATGGCTACACCTTC.

This chain joins TRBV5-6 and TRBJ2-1; 14 nucleotides agree with TRBD2. Germline V gives CDR1 SGHDT, CDR2 YYEEEE. V lost 6 bases and J lost 9; bases outside the gene matches: 8. The CDR3 totals 15 residues. CDR3 amino acids: CASITGLAGGSEQFF. In DNA form, the CDR3 reads TGTGCCAGCATCACAGGACTAGCGGGGGGCTCTGAGCAGTTCTTC.

The chain is built from TRBV5-4 and TRBJ1-2; D is uncertain. Germline CDR1 SGHNT, CDR2 YYREEE (reference sequence). This CDR3 region has 15 residues. V lost 1 base and J lost 3, with 13 bases in between. This chain's CDR3 is CASSLSRGMDYGYTF. The CDR3 bases are TGTGCCAGCAGCTTGTCCCGGGGAATGGACTATGGCTACACCTTC.